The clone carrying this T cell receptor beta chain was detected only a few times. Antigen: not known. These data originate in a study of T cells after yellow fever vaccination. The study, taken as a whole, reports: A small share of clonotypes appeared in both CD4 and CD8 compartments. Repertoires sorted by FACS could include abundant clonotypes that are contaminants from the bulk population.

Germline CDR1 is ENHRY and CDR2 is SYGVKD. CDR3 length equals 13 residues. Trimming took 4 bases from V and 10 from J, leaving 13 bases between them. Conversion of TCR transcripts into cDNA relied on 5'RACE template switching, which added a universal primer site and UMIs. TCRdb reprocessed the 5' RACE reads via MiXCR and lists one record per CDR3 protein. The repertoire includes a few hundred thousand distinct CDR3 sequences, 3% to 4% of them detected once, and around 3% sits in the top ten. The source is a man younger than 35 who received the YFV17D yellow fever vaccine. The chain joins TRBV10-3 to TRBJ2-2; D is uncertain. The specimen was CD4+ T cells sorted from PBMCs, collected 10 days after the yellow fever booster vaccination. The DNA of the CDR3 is TGTGCCATCAGTGTGAACACCTTGACGGAGCTGTTTTTT. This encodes CAISVNTLTELFF.